These 6 T cell receptor beta chains share one sample of origin, sequenced in a study of blood T cells in healthy people across ages. A sample-barcoded 5' primer and a J-beta primer mix were used in a second PCR of roughly 7 to 12 cycles. TCRdb reanalysed the 5' RACE reads using MiXCR and keeps one entry per CDR3 protein. This table has under 2,000,000 distinct CDR3 sequences, around half appearing once. Sequenced material: blood. The source is a woman aged 40 to 49 in good health.

With regard to this clonotype: A much larger clone is a single base away; this may be a read error. The chain links TRBV11-2 to TRBJ2-5; D tentatively reads TRBD1 or TRBD2 (5 bases each). The end of the DNA is better explained by TRBJ2-7, so the J call may be wrong. The CDR3 is 15 amino acids. Germline assignment: CDR1 SGHAT and CDR2 FQNNGV. The CDR3 protein is CASSLEGPSGDEQYF. In nucleotides, the CDR3 is TGTGCCAGCAGCTTAGAGGGACCTTCGGGCGACGAGCAGTACTTC.

The sample holds a few counts of this clonotype. The chain recombines TRBV6-5 with TRBJ2-3; 11 nucleotides agree with TRBD2. The CDR3 totals 15 residues. Germline V gives CDR1 MNHEY, CDR2 SVGAGI. V trimming: 5 bases; J trimming: 4 bases; junction bases outside the gene matches: 5. The CDR3 spells CASSPSSGGSDTQYF. The CDR3 DNA follows: TGTGCCAGCAGTCCCTCTAGCGGGGGGTCAGATACGCAGTATTTT.

The chain employs TRBV10-3 and TRBJ2-5; D may correspond to TRBD1 or TRBD2 (6 bases each). The ends were cut back, 4 bases at V and 5 bases at J, with 17 bases in the middle. This CDR3 contains 15 residues. In germline, CDR1 is ENHRY, CDR2 SYGVKD. CDR3 in DNA: TGTGCCATCAGTGCCGGATGGGGGGCGCGTGAGACCCAGTACTTC. The encoded protein is CAISAGWGARETQYF.

This rearrangement joins TRBV11-2 to TRBJ2-3; the match to TRBD2 covers 9 bases. CDR3 size: 15 residues. Germline V gene sequence: CDR1 SGHAT, CDR2 FQNNGV. Trimming cost V 3 bases and J 4 bases; bases outside gene matches: 5. CDR3 in amino acids: CASSFLRGGADTQYF. CDR3 sequence (DNA): TGTGCCAGCAGCTTTCTGCGGGGGGGGGCAGATACGCAGTATTTT.

The chain uses TRBV20-1 and TRBJ1-6; D is unclear. V gave up 6 bases and J gave up 2 bases, with 17 bases separating them. The CDR3 contains 16 residues. The germline V gene encodes CDR1 DFQATT and CDR2 SNEGSKA (reference sequence). The CDR3 here is CSAPKRAGTYNSPLHF. The DNA of the CDR3 is TGCAGTGCACCAAAGCGGGCGGGCACCTATAATTCACCCCTCCACTTT.

The rearrangement uses TRBV5-1 and TRBJ2-1, with 8 nucleotides matching TRBD2. The germline CDR1 and CDR2 sequences are SGHRS and YFSETQ. The V gene end was trimmed by 0 bases and the J gene end by 9 bases; junction bases not matched to a gene: 17. This CDR3 is built from 18 residues. The CDR3 DNA reads TGCGCCAGCAGCTTGGCGGTAGCGGGACTGTTTAATTATGGTGAGCAGTTCTTC. This codes for CASSLAVAGLFNYGEQFF.